One and the same sample provided the 18 T cell receptor beta chains below, sequenced in a study of T-cell memory formation after mild COVID-19. TCRdb fed the 5' RACE reads into MiXCR, producing one record per CDR3 protein. The table records approximately 570,000 distinct CDR3 sequences, roughly 18% of them present only once. The sequenced material came from PBMCs or a T cell subset sorted from them (not recorded which). The receptors stem from an adult woman who had mild COVID-19 (a few samples of this study predate the infection). Cell type and time point are not known.

The table lists this clonotype with a few counts. The chain is built from TRBV2 and TRBJ1-2, with no clear D. CDR3 length: 12 residues. CDR1 and CDR2 from the germline V gene are SNHLY and FYNNEI. CDR3 DNA sequence: TGTGTAAGAACACTAGAGAACTATGGCTACACCTTC. This encodes CVRTLENYGYTF.

This clonotype was counted a few times. This chain uses TRBV11-2 with TRBJ2-7; 8 bases align to TRBD2. The V and J ends lost 1 base and 7 bases, in that order; junction bases with no gene match: 9. The CDR3 is 15 residues long. CDR1 and CDR2 from the germline V gene are SGHAT and FQNNGV. This CDR3 is CASSLVREAMGEQYF. DNA for the CDR3: TGTGCCAGCAGCTTAGTGCGGGAGGCCATGGGAGAGCAGTACTTC.

This clonotype appeared many times. This rearrangement joins TRBV6-5 to TRBJ1-1, with D possibly being TRBD1 (5 bases). Trimming removed 7 bases at V and 0 bases at J, with 9 bases between. CDR1 and CDR2 (germline): MNHEY, SVGAGI. This CDR3 region has 13 residues. CDR3 coding DNA: TGTGCCAGCACGCGGGGCATGAACACTGAAGCTTTCTTT. Protein: CASTRGMNTEAFF.

The V gene is TRBV3-1, the J gene TRBJ2-7; D not resolved. Germline CDR1 is LGHDT and CDR2 is YNNKEL (reference sequence). The CDR3 extends over 14 amino acids. V lost 1 base and J lost 2, with 9 bases in between. DNA of the CDR3: TGTGCCAGCAGCCAAGGTGTCAGAACCTACGAGCAGTACTTC. The encoded protein is CASSQGVRTYEQYF.

V usage is TRBV12-3 or TRBV12-4 and J usage is TRBJ2-1; no clear D gene. V was pared by 6 bases and J by 8 bases, with 8 bases between. The length of the CDR3 is 11 residues. In DNA, the CDR3 is TGTGCCAGCAGCACCCGCCATGAGCAGTTCTTC. This translates into CASSTRHEQFF.

There are a few counts of this clonotype. This CDR3 reads CASRGATGANVLTF. The DNA for the CDR3 is TGTGCCAGCAGGGGGGCGACTGGGGCCAACGTCCTGACTTTC. This rearrangement joins TRBV6-6 to TRBJ2-6; a weak D match, TRBD1 (6 bases). The CDR3 contains 14 residues. Germline-derived CDR1 and CDR2 are MNHNY and SVGAGI (reference sequence). Trimming removed 6 bases at V and 2 bases at J, with 8 bases between.

The gene calls are TRBV19 and TRBJ2-2; D possibly corresponds to TRBD2 (6 bases). Germline lookup yields CDR1 LNHDA and CDR2 SQIVND (reference sequence). Trimming took off 5 bases at V and 7 bases at J, with 14 bases between the two ends. This CDR3 is 14 amino acids long. This chain's CDR3 is CASSFRERGGELFF. In DNA, the CDR3 is TGTGCCAGTAGTTTCCGGGAGAGGGGCGGGGAGCTGTTTTTT.

V is TRBV6-4 and J is TRBJ1-5; D ambiguous. V lost 7 bases and J 7 bases, leaving 20 bases between the germline ends. From germline, CDR1 is MRHNA and CDR2 SNTAGT. The CDR3 runs to 15 residues. The CDR3 loop is CASIPERFRRQPQHF. DNA of the CDR3: TGTGCCAGCATCCCCGAGCGGTTTCGCCGCCAGCCCCAGCATTTT.

The V gene is TRBV20-1, the J gene TRBJ1-5; a possible D gene is TRBD1 (5 bases). Germline lookup yields CDR1 DFQATT and CDR2 SNEGSKA (reference sequence). V was clipped by 1 base and J by 2 bases, with 12 bases between them. CDR3 length: 15 residues. The CDR3 sequence is CSARGGRVGNQPQHF. The DNA for the CDR3 is TGCAGTGCTAGAGGAGGCAGGGTCGGCAATCAGCCCCAGCATTTT.

This clonotype was observed at least ten times. The CDR3 region has the DNA TGTGCCAGCAGCCGAGCGGGGGATACGCAGTATTTT. It translates to CASSRAGDTQYF. The chain links TRBV3-1 to TRBJ2-3, with 7 nucleotides matching TRBD2. The trim removed 4 bases at V and 6 bases at J, leaving 1 base unmatched. Germline CDR1 and CDR2: LGHDT and YNNKEL (reference sequence). The CDR3 length is 12 residues.

V is TRBV18 and J is TRBJ1-6, with D possibly TRBD1 on 6 matching bases. Germline loops: CDR1 KGHSH, CDR2 LQKENI. V lost 6 bases to trimming and J lost 3 bases, with 15 bases between them. The CDR3 is 16 amino acids. The CDR3 DNA follows: TGTGCCAGCTCCCTTTCGACAGGCATCTATAATTCACCCCTCCACTTT. Amino acids: CASSLSTGIYNSPLHF.

This clonotype was seen only a few times. J is TRBJ2-7 and V is TRBV7-3; the match to TRBD2 covers 14 bases. The V segment lost 0 bases and the J segment 4 bases; nucleotides outside the gene matches: 5. Germline assignment: CDR1 SGHTA and CDR2 FQGTGA. This CDR3 region has 17 residues. DNA of the CDR3: TGTGCCAGCAGCTTAACAGGGACTAGCGGGGGTTGGTACGAGCAGTACTTC. This gives the protein CASSLTGTSGGWYEQYF.

Points on this clonotype: Sequence at one end of the junction differs from germline and may be a read error. The rearrangement uses TRBV12-3 or TRBV12-4 and TRBJ2-3; 9 bases are shared with TRBD2. CDR3 size: 14 residues. The CDR3 here is CASSVAGATDTQYF. Here the CDR3 DNA reads TGTGCCAGCAGTGTAGCGGGGGCAACAGATACGCAGTATTTT.

The table lists this clonotype with a few counts. The chain couples TRBV7-9 to TRBJ2-1, with TRBD2 as a possible D gene (7 bases). V lost 5 bases and J lost 2, with 19 bases in between. CDR3 length equals 17 residues. CDR1 SEHNR and CDR2 FQNEAQ come from the germline V gene (reference sequence). CDR3 coding DNA: TGTGCCAGCAGCCTGGGGGGGCTTACCCCGACCTACAATGAGCAGTTCTTC. Protein: CASSLGGLTPTYNEQFF.

V usage is TRBV5-4 and J usage is TRBJ2-3, with D uncertain. V was cut by 1 base and J by 0 bases, with 9 bases left in between. Germline assignment: CDR1 SGHNT and CDR2 YYREEE (reference sequence). The CDR3 covers 15 residues. The CDR3 sequence is CASSLFEASTDTQYF. The CDR3 nucleotides are TGTGCCAGCAGCTTGTTCGAGGCTAGCACAGATACGCAGTATTTT.

The chain carries TRBV30 and TRBJ2-2, with D perhaps given as TRBD1 or TRBD2 (5 bases each). The CDR3 consists of 14 residues. Germline assignment: CDR1 GTSNPN and CDR2 SVGIG (reference sequence). V lost 6 bases and J 4 bases, leaving 15 bases between the germline ends. This CDR3 reads CACTGEGFTGELFF. CDR3 nucleotides: TGTGCCTGTACGGGTGAGGGGTTCACCGGGGAGCTGTTTTTT.

This rearrangement joins TRBV7-9 to TRBJ2-2; 7 bases fit TRBD2. Trimming removed 1 base from V and 7 bases from J; junction bases left unmatched: 12. The CDR3 is 17 residues long. Germline-derived CDR1 and CDR2 are SEHNR and FQNEAQ (reference sequence). CDR3 nucleotide sequence: TGTGCCAGCAGCTTAGAGTCTGGGCGGGAGTTCGGCGGGGAGCTGTTTTTT. Translation: CASSLESGREFGGELFF.

The V gene is TRBV29-1, the J gene TRBJ2-1, with 8 nucleotides matching TRBD2. Germline CDR1 SQVTM, CDR2 ANQGSEA. The CDR3 is 13 residues long. V shed 7 bases and J 6 bases; nucleotides not matched to a gene: 8. The CDR3 DNA is TGCAGCGGACCGGGACTAGGGTCCAATGAGCAGTTCTTC. Its translation is CSGPGLGSNEQFF.